Each of the 31 T cell receptor beta chains below was sequenced from the same sample in a study of spatial heterogeneity in lung cancer. Study-level results: One measure, the expanded intratumoral alpha and beta TCR count, tracked tumor mutation counts.

Their antigens remain unidentified. Using its own MiXCR run on the 5' RACE reads, TCRdb lists one record per CDR3 protein. The data hold 8,000 or so distinct CDR3 sequences, with approximately 10% observed a single time. The time point is: sample taken at primary tumor resection. Material: lung tumor tissue, obtained at surgery. Receptor source: a male donor with early-stage non-small cell lung cancer.

The rearrangement links TRBV6-1 to TRBJ2-5; 7 nucleotides agree with TRBD2. The CDR3 extends over 14 amino acids. After removal of 4 bases from V and 1 base from J, the junction contained 3 bases not matched to a gene. CDR1 MNHNS and CDR2 SASEGT come from the germline V gene. The CDR3 here is CASSGLALQETQYF. CDR3 sequence (DNA): TGTGCCAGCAGTGGACTAGCCCTCCAAGAGACCCAGTACTTC.

The sample holds a few counts of this clonotype. V gene TRBV18 combines with J gene TRBJ1-1, with D possibly being TRBD1 (5 bases). The CDR3 consists of 13 residues. The ends were cut back, 3 bases at V and 5 bases at J, with 10 bases in the middle. CDR1 and CDR2 (germline): KGHSH, LQKENI. The CDR3 coding sequence is TGTGCCAGCTCACCTCTAGGGGAAACTGAAGCTTTCTTT. This gives the protein CASSPLGETEAFF.

Judged by abundance, this clonotype is medium-sized (0.01 to 0.1%). The chain uses TRBV27 and TRBJ2-1; 8 bases line up with TRBD1. Germline V lookup: CDR1 MNHEY, CDR2 SMNVEV (reference sequence). V dropped 2 bases and J dropped 2; count of bases not matched to a gene: 8. This CDR3 has 17 amino acids. This CDR3 is CASSLRAGQGPYNEQFF. The CDR3 region has the DNA TGTGCCAGCAGTTTACGGGCCGGACAGGGTCCCTACAATGAGCAGTTCTTC.

This clonotype appeared many times. The chain combines TRBV7-2 with TRBJ1-2; D call uncertain. The length of the CDR3 is 16 residues. The germline gives CDR1 SGHTA, CDR2 FQGNSA. Trimming cost V 3 bases and J 4 bases, with 18 bases left between them. CDR3 coding DNA: TGTGCCAGCAGCTTGGATAAGCCGGACGGACCCTATGGCTACACCTTC. This sequence encodes CASSLDKPDGPYGYTF. Based on the CDR3 plus reference TRBV7-2 and TRBJ1-2, the full variable domain is GAGVSQSPSNKVTEKGKDVELRCDPISGHTALYWYRQSLGQGLEFLIYFQGNSAPDKSGLPSDRFSAERTGGSVSTLTIQRTQQEDSAVYLCASSLDKPDGPYGYTFGSGTRLTVV.

For this clonotype: This may come from a read error, since a much larger clone is one base off. CDR3: CASLDGGLWQPQHF. CDR3 coding DNA: TGTGCCAGCTTGGACGGGGGGCTCTGGCAGCCCCAGCATTTT. The chain joins TRBV28 to TRBJ1-5; tentatively, D is TRBD1 (6 bases). With 8 bases removed from V and 7 bases from J, the gap between germline ends came to 18 bases. The CDR3 is 14 amino acids. Germline V CDR1 and CDR2: MDHEN, SYDVKM.

This clonotype was picked up many times. The V and J genes are TRBV9 and TRBJ2-2, with D hard to call. Looked up from germline, CDR1 is SGDLS and CDR2 is YYNGEE. This CDR3 has 15 residues. V gave up 0 bases and J gave up 4 bases, with 10 bases separating them. This CDR3 reads CASSVGVSGTGELFF. The CDR3, as DNA: TGTGCCAGCAGCGTAGGAGTATCCGGCACCGGGGAGCTGTTTTTT.

This clonotype was counted between two and nine times. V usage is TRBV29-1 and J usage is TRBJ1-1; D gene uncertain. The V end lost 4 bases, the J end lost 1 base, and 13 bases lay between the germline ends. The CDR3 runs to 14 residues. Germline CDR1 reads SQVTM; CDR2 reads ANQGSEA. Here the CDR3 DNA reads TGCAGCGTTGTTCGGAAGCGGCAGAACACTGAAGCTTTCTTT. The encoded protein is CSVVRKRQNTEAFF. The complete variable domain, with remaining parts taken from reference TRBV29-1 and TRBJ1-1, reads SAVISQKPSRDICQRGTSLTIQCQVDSQVTMMFWYRQQPGQSLTLIATANQGSEATYESGFVIDKFPISRPNLTFSTLTVSNMSPEDSSIYLCSVVRKRQNTEAFFGQGTRLTVV.

There are many counts of this clonotype. This chain uses TRBV27 with TRBJ1-2, with 12 bases that match TRBD1. The J segment lost 10 bases and the V segment lost 4 bases, leaving 4 bases of the junction unmatched. The CDR3 runs 13 residues. CDR1 and CDR2 from the germline V gene are MNHEY and SMNVEV (reference sequence). CDR3 DNA: TGTGCCAGCAGTTCCCGGGACAGGGGGCCCTACACCTTC. This encodes CASSSRDRGPYTF.

As to this clonotype: A much larger clone differs from this one at a single base, so this may be a read error. The V and J genes are TRBV11-2 and TRBJ2-7; D might be TRBD2 (5 bases). Germline V gene data show CDR1 as SGHAT and CDR2 as FQNNGV. The CDR3 extends over 15 amino acids. This chain's CDR3 is CVSSSRGAVGYEQYF. The CDR3 DNA sequence: TGTGTCAGCAGCTCGCGTGGAGCGGTCGGCTACGAGCAGTACTTC. Together with reference TRBV11-2 and TRBJ2-7, the CDR3 gives the full variable domain: EAGVAQSPRYKIIEKRQSVAFWCNPISGHATLYWYQQILGQGPKLLIQFQNNGVVDDSQLPKDRFSAERLKGVDSTLKIQPAKLEDSAVYLCVSSSRGAVGYEQYFGPGTRLTVT.

Relative to its sample, this clonotype is medium-sized. The chain links TRBV5-4 to TRBJ2-1, with D unresolved. CDR1 and CDR2 (germline): SGHNT, YYREEE (reference sequence). The CDR3 has 15 amino acids. Trimming cost V 0 bases and J 6 bases, with 13 bases left between them. In DNA, the CDR3 is TGTGCCAGCAGCTTGGTTACCCCATCCCCCAATGAGCAGTTCTTC. Its protein is CASSLVTPSPNEQFF. The full variable domain, completed using reference TRBV5-4 and TRBJ2-1, is ETGVTQSPTHLIKTRGQQVTLRCSSQSGHNTVSWYQQALGQGPQFIFQYYREEENGRGNFPPRFSGLQFPNYSSELNVNALELDDSALYLCASSLVTPSPNEQFFGPGTRLTVL.

By its share, this clonotype is large (0.1 to 1%). This chain uses TRBV30 with TRBJ1-2; D might be TRBD1 (5 bases). The germline V gene encodes CDR1 GTSNPN and CDR2 SVGIG (reference sequence). The CDR3 runs 13 residues. The V gene lost 3 bases and the J gene lost 4 bases, with 12 bases spanning the gap. CDR3 nucleotide sequence: TGTGCCTGGAGCCAAGACAGAAGCTATGGCTACACCTTC. It specifies CAWSQDRSYGYTF.

V is TRBV28 and J is TRBJ1-1; D is unresolved. V was clipped by 2 bases and J by 0 bases, with 16 bases between them. Germline V lookup: CDR1 MDHEN, CDR2 SYDVKM. The CDR3 contains 17 residues. Written as DNA, the CDR3 is TGTGCCAGCAGTTTAAGGTTGGGAAGTGGAATGAACACTGAAGCTTTCTTT. This codes for CASSLRLGSGMNTEAFF.

This clonotype is classed as medium-sized (0.01 to 0.1%). The V gene is TRBV7-8, the J gene TRBJ2-7, with unresolved D. V lost 5 bases to trimming and J lost 6 bases, with 8 bases between them. CDR3 length: 11 residues. Germline CDR1 SGHVS, CDR2 FQNEAQ. The CDR3 sequence: CASSPQLEQYF. Written as DNA, the CDR3 is TGTGCCAGCAGCCCTCAGCTCGAGCAGTACTTC.

This clonotype is labeled medium-sized. The V call is TRBV12-3 or TRBV12-4, the J call TRBJ1-1; maybe TRBD1 (5 bases). V lost 0 bases, J lost 6 bases, and 11 bases lay in between. CDR3 length: 14 amino acids. CDR3 residues: CASSLAGAGPEAFF. CDR3 in DNA: TGTGCCAGCAGTTTAGCCGGGGCCGGACCTGAAGCTTTCTTT.

Only a few counts were recorded for this clonotype. This chain links TRBV27 with TRBJ1-2; possibly TRBD1 for D (5 bases). Trimming removed 5 bases from V and 3 bases from J, with 7 bases in between. The germline gives CDR1 MNHEY, CDR2 SMNVEV (reference sequence). There are 12 residues in the CDR3. The CDR3 bases are TGTGCCAGCAGTCCACAGGACTATGGCTACACCTTC. Amino acid sequence: CASSPQDYGYTF.

The chain joins TRBV6-1 to TRBJ2-6, with TRBD1 matching over 7 bases. Germline-derived CDR1 and CDR2 are MNHNS and SASEGT. After removal of 7 bases from V and 0 bases from J, the junction contained 6 bases not matched to a gene. This CDR3 comprises 16 residues. The CDR3 bases are TGTGCCAGCAAAGACAGGGCTCTCTCTGGGGCCAACGTCCTGACTTTC. Protein product: CASKDRALSGANVLTF.

This clonotype was seen repeatedly, ten times or more. CDR3 residues: CASSPQGAYEQYF. The CDR3 DNA reads as TGTGCCAGCTCACCCCAGGGGGCCTACGAGCAGTACTTC. The chain recombines TRBV18 with TRBJ2-7; 7 bases fit TRBD1. Germline-derived CDR1 and CDR2 are KGHSH and LQKENI. J lost 2 bases, V lost 3 bases, and 1 base had no gene match. CDR3 size: 13 residues.

The chain employs TRBV5-1 and TRBJ1-2; 8 nucleotides align to TRBD1. V lost 0 bases to trimming and J lost 5 bases; unmatched junction nucleotides: 3. This CDR3 spans 14 amino acids. Germline V gives CDR1 SGHRS, CDR2 YFSETQ. The CDR3: CASSLGDRSYGYTF. The CDR3 nucleotides read TGCGCCAGCAGCTTGGGGGACAGGTCGTATGGCTACACCTTC.

This clonotype was observed at least ten times. The rearrangement joins TRBV6-5 to TRBJ2-7; 7 bases map to TRBD1. Germline lookup yields CDR1 MNHEY and CDR2 SVGAGI. The CDR3 length is 15 residues. V was pared by 6 bases and J by 0 bases, with 8 bases of the junction left unmatched. The CDR3 DNA is TGTGCCAGCAGACCCGACAGGGCCAGCTCCTACGAGCAGTACTTC. This gives the protein CASRPDRASSYEQYF.

At least ten counts were recorded for this clonotype. The CDR3 sequence: CAWKGGAANTGELFF. The CDR3 nucleotides are TGTGCCTGGAAAGGCGGGGCCGCGAACACCGGGGAGCTGTTTTTT. The chain joins TRBV30 to TRBJ2-2; possible D gene TRBD2, 6 bases. Trimming took 4 bases from V and 0 from J, leaving 12 bases between them. The CDR3 contains 15 residues. Germline CDR1 reads GTSNPN; CDR2 reads SVGIG (reference sequence).

This clonotype was detected many times. This rearrangement joins TRBV10-3 to TRBJ2-3, with TRBD2 as a possible D gene (5 bases). V was cut by 4 bases and J by 3 bases, with 11 bases left in between. Germline-derived CDR1 and CDR2 are ENHRY and SYGVKD. CDR3 length: 14 amino acids. CDR3 in DNA: TGTGCCATCAGTGCTTCCGGGGAAACAGATACGCAGTATTTT. Protein product: CAISASGETDTQYF.

By sample share, this clonotype is medium-sized. The chain couples TRBV5-4 to TRBJ2-5; TRBD2 matches at 8 bases. The germline V gene has CDR1 SGHNT and CDR2 YYREEE (reference sequence). The J segment lost 5 bases and the V segment lost 4 bases, leaving 10 bases of the junction unmatched. There are 15 residues in the CDR3. As DNA, the CDR3 is TGTGCCAGCAGCGCGGGGCTAGCGGGTTCCGAGACCCAGTACTTC. This translates into CASSAGLAGSETQYF.

In this sample, this clonotype turned up a few times. This chain links TRBV20-1 with TRBJ2-7; 14 bases match TRBD2. V lost 1 base and J lost 2; bases outside the gene matches: 10. The CDR3 contains 18 residues. Germline values: CDR1 DFQATT, CDR2 SNEGSKA (reference sequence). In DNA form, the CDR3 reads TGCAGTGCTAGAGCCCTGGGACTAGCGGGAGAGTCGCCCTACGAGCAGTACTTC. It yields the protein CSARALGLAGESPYEQYF.

By proportion, this clonotype is medium-sized (0.01 to 0.1%). The V call is TRBV6-5, the J call TRBJ2-1; D unclear. The CDR3 runs to 17 residues. The V gene lost 6 bases and the J gene lost 7 bases, with 25 bases spanning the gap. Germline V lookup: CDR1 MNHEY, CDR2 SVGAGI. In nucleotides, the CDR3 is TGTGCCAGCAGCTCCCGGCCTCTCAGATTTGAAGGAAATGAGCAGTTCTTC. Amino acids: CASSSRPLRFEGNEQFF.

This clonotype was counted a single time. The chain uses TRBV5-1 and TRBJ2-3, with D tentatively TRBD2 (6 bases). V lost 2 bases and J lost 4, with 14 bases in between. Germline lookup yields CDR1 SGHRS and CDR2 YFSETQ. This CDR3 region has 15 residues. DNA for the CDR3: TGCGCCAGCAGCTTTATTCGGGAGCCCCCAGATACGCAGTATTTT. Its translation: CASSFIREPPDTQYF. The full variable domain, completed using reference TRBV5-1 and TRBJ2-3, is KAGVTQTPRYLIKTRGQQVTLSCSPISGHRSVSWYQQTPGQGLQFLFEYFSETQRNKGNFPGRFSGRQFSNSRSEMNVSTLELGDSALYLCASSFIREPPDTQYFGPGTRLTVL.

The chain carries TRBV30 and TRBJ2-1; D is unresolved. This CDR3 region has 12 residues. Trimming removed 0 bases from V and 13 bases from J, with 13 bases in between. Per germline, CDR1 GTSNPN and CDR2 SVGIG (reference sequence). In DNA form, the CDR3 reads TGTGCCTGGAGTGTGGGTTCTGGCTTCCAGTTCTTC. This translates into CAWSVGSGFQFF.

This clonotype has a count of ten or more. This chain joins TRBV7-3 and TRBJ1-6; D gene ambiguous. V lost 2 bases and J 10 bases, leaving 12 bases between the germline ends. CDR3 size: 14 residues. Germline V gene data show CDR1 as SGHTA and CDR2 as FQGTGA. This CDR3 reads CASSLYPAGSPLHF. The DNA for the CDR3 is TGTGCCAGCAGCTTATATCCGGCTGGGTCACCCCTCCACTTT.

V is TRBV7-9 and J is TRBJ1-4, with no clear D. V was pared by 3 bases and J by 7 bases, with 15 bases between. Germline V gene lookup returns CDR1 SEHNR and CDR2 FQNEAQ (reference sequence). CDR3 size: 15 residues. CDR3 sequence (DNA): TGTGCCAGCAGCTTTCCAAACCCGACCGCTGAAAAACTGTTTTTT. Its protein is CASSFPNPTAEKLFF.

The V and J genes are TRBV6-5 and TRBJ1-1, with TRBD1 matching 8 bases. The CDR3 totals 12 residues. In germline, CDR1 is MNHEY, CDR2 SVGAGI. Trimming cost V 6 bases and J 6 bases; bases outside gene matches: 3. This CDR3 reads CASRRTGSEAFF. CDR3 bases: TGTGCCAGCAGAAGGACAGGGTCTGAAGCTTTCTTT.

This clonotype was found many times. The V and J genes are TRBV5-6 and TRBJ2-2; possible D gene TRBD1, 6 bases. Deletions cut 4 bases from V and 6 bases from J, with 22 bases between. The CDR3 runs 17 residues. Germline V CDR1 and CDR2: SGHDT, YYEEEE. The CDR3 loop is CASSVQGRAFVAGELFF. The CDR3 nucleotides read TGTGCCAGCAGCGTTCAGGGGAGAGCGTTCGTGGCCGGGGAGCTGTTTTTT.

This clonotype has at least ten counts. The chain employs TRBV19 and TRBJ1-5; D unclear. CDR3 length: 13 residues. Looked up from germline, CDR1 is LNHDA and CDR2 is SQIVND (reference sequence). V shed 0 bases and J shed 3 bases, with 3 bases lying between them. DNA for the CDR3: TGTGCCAGTAGTATAGAACCCAATCAGCCCCAGCATTTT. Residues: CASSIEPNQPQHF.